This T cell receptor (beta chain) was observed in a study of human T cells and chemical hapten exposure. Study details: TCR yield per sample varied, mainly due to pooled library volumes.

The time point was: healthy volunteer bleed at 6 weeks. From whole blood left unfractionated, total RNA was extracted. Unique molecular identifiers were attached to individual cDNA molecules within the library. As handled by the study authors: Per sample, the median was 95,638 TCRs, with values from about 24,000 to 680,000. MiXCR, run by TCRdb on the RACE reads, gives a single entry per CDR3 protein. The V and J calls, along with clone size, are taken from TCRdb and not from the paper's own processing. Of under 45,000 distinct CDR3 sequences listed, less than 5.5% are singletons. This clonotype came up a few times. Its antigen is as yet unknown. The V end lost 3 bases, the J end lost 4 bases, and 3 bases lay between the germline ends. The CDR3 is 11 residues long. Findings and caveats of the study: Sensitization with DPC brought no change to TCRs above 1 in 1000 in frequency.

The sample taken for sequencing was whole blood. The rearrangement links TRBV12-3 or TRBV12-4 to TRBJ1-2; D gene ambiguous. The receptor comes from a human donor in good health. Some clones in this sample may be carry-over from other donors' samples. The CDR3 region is CASSLGYGYTF. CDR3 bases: TGTGCCAGCAGTTTGGGCTATGGCTACACCTTC.